The 6 T cell receptor beta chains given below trace back to one sample, sequenced in a study of T cell responses to AZD1222 COVID-19 vaccine. Data came from immunoSEQ multiplex PCR; TCRdb stores just in-frame clones and leaves some out. The sample includes 90,000 to 150,000 clones, 87% of them seen just once. The sequenced sample was peripheral blood, obtained 28 days after the second AZD1222 dose. The source of these receptors is an adult who received the AZD1222 COVID-19 vaccine.

The V call is TRBV12-3 or TRBV12-4, the J call TRBJ1-2; D is unclear. The CDR3 consists of 13 residues. Trimming stripped 3 bases from V and 5 bases from J, with 10 bases between. The CDR3 loop is CASSFQYRYGYTF. The CDR3 DNA is TGTGCCAGCAGTTTTCAGTATAGGTATGGCTACACCTTC.

This chain joins TRBV3-1 (or the pseudogene TRBV3-2) and TRBJ1-1, with 7 bases aligning to TRBD1. J lost 4 bases, V lost 1 base, and 15 bases had no gene match. The CDR3 consists of 18 residues. The V gene's germline CDR1 is LGHDT and CDR2 YNNKEL (reference sequence). The CDR3 nucleotides are TGTGCCAGCAGCCAAGGGGGGGGCCCACGGACAGGCCGCACTGAAGCTTTCTTT. It is translated as CASSQGGGPRTGRTEAFF.

The chain couples TRBV6-2 or TRBV6-3 to TRBJ1-1; D is unclear. The CDR3 sequence is 14 residues long. V lost 3 bases to trimming and J lost 5 bases, with 13 bases between them. Germline lookup yields CDR1 MNHEY and CDR2 SVGEGT. This chain's CDR3 is CASSYLLGGTEAFF. CDR3 in DNA: TGTGCCAGCAGTTATCTCCTGGGAGGGACTGAAGCTTTCTTT.

The chain is built from TRBV27 and TRBJ2-7; D is undetermined. Germline V gene data show CDR1 as MNHEY and CDR2 as SMNVEV (reference sequence). Trimming shortened V by 2 bases and J by 3 bases, and 8 bases separated the two germline ends. The CDR3 covers 13 residues. The CDR3 DNA follows: TGTGCCAGCAGTTTAAGGTCTGGCTACGAGCAGTACTTC. It is translated as CASSLRSGYEQYF.

This sequence joins TRBV6-2 or TRBV6-3 and TRBJ1-2, with D unresolved. Trimming removed 2 bases from V and 4 bases from J, with 14 bases in between. CDR3 size: 15 residues. Per the germline V gene, CDR1 is MNHEY and CDR2 is SVGEGT. The CDR3 loop reads CASSYQTVGGYGYTF. CDR3 in DNA: TGTGCCAGCAGTTACCAAACCGTGGGCGGCTATGGCTACACCTTC.

This clone was detected once. The rearrangement joins TRBV15 to TRBJ1-2; 7 bases line up with TRBD1. J was trimmed by 5 bases and V by 6 bases; bases with no gene match: 9. CDR3 length: 14 residues. The germline V gene has CDR1 LNHNV and CDR2 YYDKDF (reference sequence). The CDR3 nucleotides are TGTGCCACCAGTCGAGACAGGGTTTTATATGGCTACACCTTC. Encoded protein: CATSRDRVLYGYTF.